This T cell receptor (beta chain) derives from a study of blood T cell repertoires in COVID-19 (dated by TCRdb to 2018 to 2020). General notes on the study: Samples covering the acute and convalescent phases of COVID-19 were provided by collaborators in the United States, Italy and Spain. The repertoires were released in a freely available public database meant as a resource for research on the immune response to SARS-CoV-2. Sample metadata almost always included a de-identified subject ID, COVID-19 status, age in years and sex. The samples were drawn from two sources: the first 160 participants of the ongoing ImmuneRACE study, and over 1,000 subjects contributed by 6 global collaborators. The dataset comprised deeply sampled blood TCRbeta repertoires from subjects exposed to, actively infected with, or recovered from COVID-19. Where available, HLA class I and class II types were obtained from metadata supplied by the sample provider rather than from assay-based typing. The material from the prospective study consisted of cDNA or gDNA derived from T cells, B-cell-depleted T cells, or PBMCs. The study at large found these results: Clinical and demographic metadata were provided uncurated, with the amount varying by source and participant.

CDR3 length: 13 amino acids, cysteine to phenylalanine. The retained sequence is limited to the CDR3, 39 bases, with the frame set at the first base. V gives up 1 base and J gives up 4 bases, and the segment between their germline ends measures 7 bases. As encoded in the germline V gene (reference sequence), CDR1 is LNHDA while CDR2 is SQIVND. Concerning this clone itself: The specificity of this receptor is unknown. No base quality information exists; no much larger clone differs at one position.

TCRbeta CDR3 regions were amplified from genomic DNA using the immunoSEQ Assay, a bias-controlled multiplex PCR. The paper's data handling went like this. The number of nucleated cells in each sample was estimated from the amplification of reference gene primers within the assay. To quantify the absolute abundance of each unique TCRbeta CDR3 rearrangement, sequence reads were collapsed and filtered. For each sample, productive Simpson clonality was calculated as the square root of Simpson's diversity index over productive rearrangements. TCRdb took over this immuneACCESS table, retaining in-frame rearrangements with V and J assigned. Such tables are incomplete; in checked studies, under half of the missing clones stem from an unresolved V gene, and the remainder is unexplained. V, J and clone size were drawn from that table, and D and trimming were deduced from the DNA. Recorded for this sample are just under 65,000 clones; 65% to 80% of them occurred a single time. Clones ranked in the top ten supply approximately 5.6% of the sample.

Each collaborating institution followed its own protocols to collect whole blood in K2EDTA tubes. For TCRbeta analysis, collaborators shipped samples as frozen whole blood, isolated PBMCs, or DNA extracted from either of those sample types. Sequencing used peripheral blood. This clonotype originated in a human donor in a cohort sampled during active COVID-19. The chain couples TRBV19 to TRBJ1-2; a confident D gene designation cannot be given. The CDR3 sequence is CASSIAGSYGYTF. The DNA is TGTGCCAGTAGTATAGCAGGATCCTATGGCTACACCTTC.